This record covers a single TCR beta chain. This sample was included in a study of T cell responses to AZD1222 COVID-19 vaccine. CDR3 length: 13 amino acids. The V end was cut by 6 bases, the J end by 10 bases, with 13 bases between. Germline lookup yields CDR1 SEHNR and CDR2 FQNEAQ (reference sequence). Sequencing used immunoSEQ multiplex PCR; TCRdb keeps in-frame clones, though not all of them. The sample contains about 50,000 clones, 80% to 90% of which appear only once. This receptor was obtained from an adult in good health. This chain uses TRBV7-9 with TRBJ1-6; no clear D gene. Sample: peripheral blood, taken on day 0 of AZD1222 vaccination. CDR3 sequence: CASRPGRESPLHF. The CDR3 DNA sequence: TGTGCCAGCAGACCTGGACGAGAATCACCCCTCCACTTT.